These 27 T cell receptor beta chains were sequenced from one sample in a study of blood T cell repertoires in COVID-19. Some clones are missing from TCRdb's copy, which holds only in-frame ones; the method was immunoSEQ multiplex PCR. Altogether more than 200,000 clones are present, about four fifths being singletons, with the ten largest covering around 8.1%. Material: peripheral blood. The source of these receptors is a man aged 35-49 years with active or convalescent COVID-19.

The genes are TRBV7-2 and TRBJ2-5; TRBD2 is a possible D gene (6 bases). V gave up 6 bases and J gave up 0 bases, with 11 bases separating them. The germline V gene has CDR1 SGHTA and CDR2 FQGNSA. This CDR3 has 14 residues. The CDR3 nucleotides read TGTGCCAGCAGAGCTCGGACTAACCAAGAGACCCAGTACTTC. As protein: CASRARTNQETQYF.

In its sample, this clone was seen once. This CDR3 is CASSPSGGETQYF. DNA of the CDR3: TGCGCCAGCAGCCCTAGCGGGGGAGAGACCCAGTACTTC. The rearrangement joins TRBV4-1 to TRBJ2-5; 10 bases align to TRBD2. The CDR3 spans 13 residues. Per the germline V gene, CDR1 is MGHRA and CDR2 is YSYEKL. The ends lost 4 bases at V and 4 bases at J; junction bases unmatched: 0.

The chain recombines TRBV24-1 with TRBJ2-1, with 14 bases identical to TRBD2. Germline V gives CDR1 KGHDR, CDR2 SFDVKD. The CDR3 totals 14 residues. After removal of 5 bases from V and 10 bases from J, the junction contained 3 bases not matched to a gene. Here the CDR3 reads CATSGGLAGDEQFF. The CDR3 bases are TGTGCCACCAGTGGGGGACTAGCGGGAGACGAGCAGTTCTTC.

The CDR3: CASSGTSGKGGEQYF. CDR3 sequence (DNA): TGTGCCAGCAGCGGAACTAGCGGGAAAGGAGGGGAGCAGTACTTC. The V call is TRBV9, the J call TRBJ2-7, with TRBD2 identical over 10 bases. Germline CDR1 and CDR2: SGDLS and YYNGEE. After removal of 3 bases from V and 7 bases from J, the junction contained 10 bases not matched to a gene. The length of the CDR3 is 15 residues.

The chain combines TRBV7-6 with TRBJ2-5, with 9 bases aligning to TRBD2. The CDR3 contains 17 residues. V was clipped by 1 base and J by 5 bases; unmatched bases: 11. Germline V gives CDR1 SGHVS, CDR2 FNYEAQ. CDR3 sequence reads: CASSLDPLIAGVETQYF. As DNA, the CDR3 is TGTGCCAGCAGCTTAGACCCTTTAATAGCGGGGGTGGAGACCCAGTACTTC.

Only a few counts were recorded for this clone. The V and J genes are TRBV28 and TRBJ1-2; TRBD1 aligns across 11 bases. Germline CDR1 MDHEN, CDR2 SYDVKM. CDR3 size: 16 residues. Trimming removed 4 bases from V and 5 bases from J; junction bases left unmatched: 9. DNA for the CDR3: TGTGCCAGCAGTTCCATGGGACAGGGGGTAAAATATGGCTACACCTTC. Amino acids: CASSSMGQGVKYGYTF.

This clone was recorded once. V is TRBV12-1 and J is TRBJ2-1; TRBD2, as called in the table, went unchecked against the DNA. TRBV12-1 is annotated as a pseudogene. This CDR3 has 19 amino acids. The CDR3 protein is CASSRIENSGRAKYNEQFF. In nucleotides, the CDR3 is TGTGCCAGCAGCCGAATCGAAAATAGCGGGAGGGCCAAATACAATGAGCAGTTCTTC.

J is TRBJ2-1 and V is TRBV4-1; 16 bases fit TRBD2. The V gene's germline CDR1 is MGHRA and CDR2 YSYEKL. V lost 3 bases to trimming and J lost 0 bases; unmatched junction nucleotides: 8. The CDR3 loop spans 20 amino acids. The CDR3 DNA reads TGCGCCAGCAGCCACGTGGGACTAGCGGGAGGGCCGAGCTCCTACAATGAGCAGTTCTTC. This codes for CASSHVGLAGGPSSYNEQFF.

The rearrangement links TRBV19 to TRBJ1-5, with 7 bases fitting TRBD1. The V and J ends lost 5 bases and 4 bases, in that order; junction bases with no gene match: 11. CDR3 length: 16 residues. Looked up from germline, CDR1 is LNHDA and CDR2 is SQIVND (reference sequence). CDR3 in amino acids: CASSLLKGGWNQPQHF. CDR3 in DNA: TGTGCCAGTAGTCTACTCAAAGGGGGCTGGAATCAGCCCCAGCATTTT.

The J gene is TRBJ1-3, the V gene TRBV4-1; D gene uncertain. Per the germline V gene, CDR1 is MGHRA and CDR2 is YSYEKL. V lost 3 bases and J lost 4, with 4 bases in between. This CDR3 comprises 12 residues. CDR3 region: CASSHSGNTIYF. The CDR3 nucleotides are TGCGCCAGCAGCCATTCAGGAAACACCATATATTTT.

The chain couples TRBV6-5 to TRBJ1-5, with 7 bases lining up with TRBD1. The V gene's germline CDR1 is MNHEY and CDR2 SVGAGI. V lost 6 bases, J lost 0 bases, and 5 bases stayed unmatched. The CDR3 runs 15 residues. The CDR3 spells CASSSGTVSNQPQHF. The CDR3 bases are TGTGCCAGCAGCTCCGGGACAGTTAGCAATCAGCCCCAGCATTTT.

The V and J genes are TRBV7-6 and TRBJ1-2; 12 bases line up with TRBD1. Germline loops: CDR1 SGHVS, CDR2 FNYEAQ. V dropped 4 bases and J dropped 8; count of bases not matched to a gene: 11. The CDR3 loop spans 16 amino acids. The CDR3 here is CASSSQPGQGARGYTF. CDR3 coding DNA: TGTGCCAGCAGCTCGCAACCGGGACAGGGGGCTCGCGGCTACACCTTC.

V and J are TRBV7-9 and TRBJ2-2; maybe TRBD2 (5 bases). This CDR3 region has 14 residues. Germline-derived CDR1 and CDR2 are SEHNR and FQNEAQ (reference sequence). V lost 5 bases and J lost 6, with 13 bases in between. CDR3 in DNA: TGTGCCAGCAGCCCCCGACGGGGTGCCGGGGAGCTGTTTTTT. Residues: CASSPRRGAGELFF.

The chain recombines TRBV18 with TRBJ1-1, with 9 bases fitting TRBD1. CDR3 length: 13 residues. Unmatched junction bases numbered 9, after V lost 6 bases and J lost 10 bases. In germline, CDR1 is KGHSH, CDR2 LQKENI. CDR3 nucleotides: TGTGCCAGCTCCCCCCCTACGGACAGGGGAGCTTTCTTT. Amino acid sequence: CASSPPTDRGAFF.

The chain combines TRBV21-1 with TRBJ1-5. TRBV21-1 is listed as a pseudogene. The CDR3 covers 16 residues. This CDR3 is CASSQGRGAFGQPQHF. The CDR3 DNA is TGTGCCAGCAGTCAGGGGCGGGGGGCCTTTGGGCAGCCCCAGCATTTT.

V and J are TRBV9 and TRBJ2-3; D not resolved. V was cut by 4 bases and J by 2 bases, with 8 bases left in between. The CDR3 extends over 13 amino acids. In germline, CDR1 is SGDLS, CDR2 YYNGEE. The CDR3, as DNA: TGTGCCAGCAGCCCGTTTGTCACAGATACGCAGTATTTT. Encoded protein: CASSPFVTDTQYF.

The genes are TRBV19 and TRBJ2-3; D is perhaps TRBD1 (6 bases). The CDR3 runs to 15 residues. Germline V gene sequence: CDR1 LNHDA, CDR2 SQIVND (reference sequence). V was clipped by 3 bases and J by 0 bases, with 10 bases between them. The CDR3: CASSIRQGSTDTQYF. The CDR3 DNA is TGTGCCAGTAGTATTCGGCAGGGGAGCACAGATACGCAGTATTTT.

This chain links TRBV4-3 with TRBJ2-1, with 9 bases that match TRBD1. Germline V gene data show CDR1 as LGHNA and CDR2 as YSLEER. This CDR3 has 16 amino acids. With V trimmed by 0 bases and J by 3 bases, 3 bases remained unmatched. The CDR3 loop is CASSQDPTGGYNEQFF. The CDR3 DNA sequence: TGCGCCAGCAGCCAAGATCCGACAGGGGGCTACAATGAGCAGTTCTTC.

The CDR3 loop reads CAISRDNRREQFF. The CDR3 nucleotides read TGTGCCATCAGCCGGGACAACCGCAGGGAGCAGTTCTTC. The chain joins TRBV10-3 to TRBJ2-1, with a tentative D call TRBD1 (6 bases). V shed 6 bases and J shed 10 bases, with 16 bases lying between them. CDR1 is ENHRY, CDR2 SYGVKD, per germline. The CDR3 consists of 13 residues.

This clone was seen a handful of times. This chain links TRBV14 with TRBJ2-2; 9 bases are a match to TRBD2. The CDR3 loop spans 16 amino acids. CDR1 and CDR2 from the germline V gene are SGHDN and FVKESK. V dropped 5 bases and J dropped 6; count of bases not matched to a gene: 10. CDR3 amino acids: CASSTLLRGGAGELFF. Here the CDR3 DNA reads TGTGCCAGCAGCACGCTTTTGCGGGGGGGCGCCGGGGAGCTGTTTTTT.

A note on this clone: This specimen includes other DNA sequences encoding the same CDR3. For the CDR3, the DNA is TGCGCCAGCAGCTTGGGCGACTCCGGAAACACCATATATTTT. It codes for CASSLGDSGNTIYF. V usage is TRBV5-1 and J usage is TRBJ1-3; D is unclear. The germline V and J ends were trimmed by 0 bases and 4 bases, with 8 bases remaining between them. From germline, CDR1 is SGHRS and CDR2 YFSETQ. The CDR3 runs 14 residues.

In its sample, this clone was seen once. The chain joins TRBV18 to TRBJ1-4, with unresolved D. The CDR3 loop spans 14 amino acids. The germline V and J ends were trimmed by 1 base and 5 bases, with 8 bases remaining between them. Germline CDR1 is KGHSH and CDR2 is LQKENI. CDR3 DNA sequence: TGTGCCAGCTCACCACAACTGAACAATGAAAAACTGTTTTTT. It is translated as CASSPQLNNEKLFF.

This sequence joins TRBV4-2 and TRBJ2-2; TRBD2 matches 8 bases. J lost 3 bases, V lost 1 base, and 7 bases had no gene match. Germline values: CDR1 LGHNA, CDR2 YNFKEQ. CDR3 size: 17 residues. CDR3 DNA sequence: TGTGCCAGCAGCCAAGCCAACGGGGGGGTGGACACCGGGGAGCTGTTTTTT. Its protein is CASSQANGGVDTGELFF.

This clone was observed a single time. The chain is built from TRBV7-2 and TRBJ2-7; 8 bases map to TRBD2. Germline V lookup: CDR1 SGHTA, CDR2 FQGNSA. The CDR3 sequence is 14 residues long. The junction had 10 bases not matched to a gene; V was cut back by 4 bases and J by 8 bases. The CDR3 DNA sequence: TGTGCCAGCAGCTCCAATCCGGGACTAGAAAAGCAGTACTTC. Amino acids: CASSSNPGLEKQYF.

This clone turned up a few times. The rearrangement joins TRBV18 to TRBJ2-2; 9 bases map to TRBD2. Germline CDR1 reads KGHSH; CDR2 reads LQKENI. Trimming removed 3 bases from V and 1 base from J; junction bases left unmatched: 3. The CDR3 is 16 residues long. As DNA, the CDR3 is TGTGCCAGCTCACCGAGCGGGGGGCTGAACACCGGGGAGCTGTTTTTT. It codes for CASSPSGGLNTGELFF.

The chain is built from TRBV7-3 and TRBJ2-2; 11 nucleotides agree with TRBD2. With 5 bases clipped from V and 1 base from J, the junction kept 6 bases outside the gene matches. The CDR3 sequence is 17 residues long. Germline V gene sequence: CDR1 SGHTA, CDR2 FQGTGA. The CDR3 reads CASSPSLAGGNTGELFF. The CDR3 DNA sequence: TGTGCCAGCAGCCCATCCCTAGCGGGGGGGAACACCGGGGAGCTGTTTTTT.

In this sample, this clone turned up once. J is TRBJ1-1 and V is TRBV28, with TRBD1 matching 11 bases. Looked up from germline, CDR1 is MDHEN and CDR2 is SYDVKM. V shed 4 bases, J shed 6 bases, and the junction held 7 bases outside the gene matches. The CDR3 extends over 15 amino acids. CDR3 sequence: CASSSSGQGAAEAFF. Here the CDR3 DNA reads TGTGCCAGCAGTTCTTCCGGACAGGGGGCGGCTGAAGCTTTCTTT.